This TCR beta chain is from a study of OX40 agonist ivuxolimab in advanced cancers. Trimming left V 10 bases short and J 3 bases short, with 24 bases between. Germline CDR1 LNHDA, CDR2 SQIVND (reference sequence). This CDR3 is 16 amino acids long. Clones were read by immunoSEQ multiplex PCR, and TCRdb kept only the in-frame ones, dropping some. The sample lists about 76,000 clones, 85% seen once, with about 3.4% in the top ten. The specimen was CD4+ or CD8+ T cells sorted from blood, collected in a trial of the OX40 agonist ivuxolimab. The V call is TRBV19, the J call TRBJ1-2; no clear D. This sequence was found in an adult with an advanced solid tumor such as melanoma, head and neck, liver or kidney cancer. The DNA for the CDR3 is TGTGCCACCTCGATGGTAGCCTTTCCCCGGGACTATGGCTACACCTTC. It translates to CATSMVAFPRDYGYTF.